This TCR beta chain was profiled in a study of monozygotic twins with inflammatory bowel disease. Study-level findings and limits: IBD patients exhibited fewer clonotypes shared with other individuals than healthy twins, particularly with disease activity. The data gave no support to a single strong IBD-associated signal or clonotype.

Germline V lookup: CDR1 SGHAT, CDR2 FQNNGV. This CDR3 is built from 16 residues. As for this clonotype: Its specificity is unknown.

Via template switching, UMIs carrying a 6-nucleotide sample barcode were introduced. TCRdb re-called the 5' RACE reads, yielding one record per CDR3 amino acid sequence without DNA. In total, the table holds more than 100,000 distinct CDR3 sequences. The TCR comes from a human donor with ulcerative colitis or Crohn's disease, or a healthy co-twin of an affected twin (not recorded which). The sequenced material came from blood. The chain recombines TRBV11-2 with TRBJ2-2; TCRdb returns TRBD1, unconfirmable since there is no DNA. The CDR3 sequence: CASSLTRTGNTGELFF. Filled out from reference TRBV11-2 and TRBJ2-2, the complete variable domain reads EAGVAQSPRYKIIEKRQSVAFWCNPISGHATLYWYQQILGQGPKLLIQFQNNGVVDDSQLPKDRFSAERLKGVDSTLKIQPAKLEDSAVYLCASSLTRTGNTGELFFGEGSRLTVL.